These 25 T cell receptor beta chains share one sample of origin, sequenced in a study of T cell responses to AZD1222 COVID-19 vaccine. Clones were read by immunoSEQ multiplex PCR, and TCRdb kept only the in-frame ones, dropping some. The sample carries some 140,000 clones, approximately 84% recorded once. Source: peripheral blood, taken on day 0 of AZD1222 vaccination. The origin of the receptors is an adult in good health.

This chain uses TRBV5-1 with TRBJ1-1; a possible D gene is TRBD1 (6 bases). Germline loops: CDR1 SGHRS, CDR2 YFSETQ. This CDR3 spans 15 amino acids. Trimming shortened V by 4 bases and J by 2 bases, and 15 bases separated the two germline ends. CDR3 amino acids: CASSQQGFLNTEAFF. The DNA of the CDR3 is TGCGCCAGCAGCCAGCAGGGGTTTTTAAACACTGAAGCTTTCTTT.

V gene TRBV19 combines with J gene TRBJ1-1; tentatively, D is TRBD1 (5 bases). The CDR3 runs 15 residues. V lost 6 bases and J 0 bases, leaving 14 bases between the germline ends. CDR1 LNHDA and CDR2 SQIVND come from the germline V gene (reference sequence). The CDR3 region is CASREGGRVNTEAFF. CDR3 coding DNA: TGTGCCAGTAGGGAGGGAGGCAGGGTGAACACTGAAGCTTTCTTT.

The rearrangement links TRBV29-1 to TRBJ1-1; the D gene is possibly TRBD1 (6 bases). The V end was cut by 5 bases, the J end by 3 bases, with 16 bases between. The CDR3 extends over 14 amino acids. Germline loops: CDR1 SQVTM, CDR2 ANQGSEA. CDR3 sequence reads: CSVLPDRRYTEAFF. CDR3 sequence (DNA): TGCAGCGTTCTCCCTGACAGGAGATACACTGAAGCTTTCTTT.

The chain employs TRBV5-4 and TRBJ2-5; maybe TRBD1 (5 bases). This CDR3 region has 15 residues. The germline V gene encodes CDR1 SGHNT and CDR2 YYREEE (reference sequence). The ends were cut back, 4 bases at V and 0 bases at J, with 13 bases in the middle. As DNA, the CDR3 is TGTGCCAGCAGCATACCTGACAGCTACCAAGAGACCCAGTACTTC. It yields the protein CASSIPDSYQETQYF.

DNA for the CDR3: TGTGCCAGCTCATCGAACGGGGACAAGGGTGACGAGCAGTACTTC. This codes for CASSSNGDKGDEQYF. V is TRBV18 and J is TRBJ2-7; D possibly corresponds to TRBD1 (6 bases). The germline V gene has CDR1 KGHSH and CDR2 LQKENI. The length of the CDR3 is 15 residues. V dropped 5 bases and J dropped 5 bases, with 19 bases sitting between them.

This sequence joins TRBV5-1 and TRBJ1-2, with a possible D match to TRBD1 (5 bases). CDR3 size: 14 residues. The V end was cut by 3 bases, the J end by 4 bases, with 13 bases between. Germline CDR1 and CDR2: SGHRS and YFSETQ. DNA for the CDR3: TGCGCCAGCAGCTCCCCAGGGCAGAGCTATGGCTACACCTTC. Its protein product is CASSSPGQSYGYTF.

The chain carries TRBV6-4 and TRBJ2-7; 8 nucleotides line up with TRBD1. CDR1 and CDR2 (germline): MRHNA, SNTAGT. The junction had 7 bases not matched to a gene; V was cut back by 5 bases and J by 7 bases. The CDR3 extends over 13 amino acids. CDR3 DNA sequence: TGTGCCAGCAGTATCGGACAGGGATGGGAGCAGTACTTC. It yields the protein CASSIGQGWEQYF.

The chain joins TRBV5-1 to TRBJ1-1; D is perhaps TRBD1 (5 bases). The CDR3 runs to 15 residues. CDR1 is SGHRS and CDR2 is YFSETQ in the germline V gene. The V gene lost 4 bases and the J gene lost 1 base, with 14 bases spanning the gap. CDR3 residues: CASSQGFVRNTEAFF. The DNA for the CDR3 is TGCGCCAGCAGCCAGGGTTTCGTTAGGAACACTGAAGCTTTCTTT. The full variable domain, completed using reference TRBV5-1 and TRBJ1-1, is KAGVTQTPRYLIKTRGQQVTLSCSPISGHRSVSWYQQTPGQGLQFLFEYFSETQRNKGNFPGRFSGRQFSNSRSEMNVSTLELGDSALYLCASSQGFVRNTEAFFGQGTRLTVV.

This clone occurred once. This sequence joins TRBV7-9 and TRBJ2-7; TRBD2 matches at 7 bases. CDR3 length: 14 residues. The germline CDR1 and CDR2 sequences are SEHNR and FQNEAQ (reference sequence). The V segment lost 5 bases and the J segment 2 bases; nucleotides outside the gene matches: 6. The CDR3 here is CASSTGGTAYEQYF. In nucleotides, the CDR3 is TGTGCCAGCAGCACGGGGGGTACCGCCTACGAGCAGTACTTC.

CDR3 bases: TGTGCCAGCAGCGCTAACAGGGTCGGGAATTCACCCCTCCACTTT. The encoded protein is CASSANRVGNSPLHF. The gene calls are TRBV7-9 and TRBJ1-6, with D maybe TRBD1 (6 bases). Trimming removed 5 bases at V and 7 bases at J, with 15 bases between. Germline CDR1 is SEHNR and CDR2 is FQNEAQ (reference sequence). The CDR3 extends over 15 amino acids. Full variable domain (missing parts from reference TRBV7-9 and TRBJ1-6): DTGVSQNPRHKITKRGQNVTFRCDPISEHNRLYWYRQTLGQGPEFLTYFQNEAQLEKSRLLSDRFSAERPKGSFSTLEIQRTEQGDSAMYLCASSANRVGNSPLHFGNGTRLTVT.

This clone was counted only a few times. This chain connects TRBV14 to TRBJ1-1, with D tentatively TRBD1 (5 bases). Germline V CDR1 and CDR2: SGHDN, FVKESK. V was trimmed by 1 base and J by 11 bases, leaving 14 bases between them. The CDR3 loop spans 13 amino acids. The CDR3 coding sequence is TGTGCCAGCAGCCAAGGGGGGGGACTGGATGCTTTCTTT. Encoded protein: CASSQGGGLDAFF.

In nucleotides, the CDR3 is TGTGCCACCAGTGATCCCTCTTCCAAGGGCGGGGGCGGAGGCTATGGCTACACCTTC. Its translation is CATSDPSSKGGGGGYGYTF. The rearrangement uses TRBV24-1 and TRBJ1-2, with D perhaps matching TRBD1 (6 bases). The germline V and J ends were trimmed by 3 bases and 4 bases, with 26 bases remaining between them. The V gene's germline CDR1 is KGHDR and CDR2 SFDVKD. The CDR3 is 19 amino acids.

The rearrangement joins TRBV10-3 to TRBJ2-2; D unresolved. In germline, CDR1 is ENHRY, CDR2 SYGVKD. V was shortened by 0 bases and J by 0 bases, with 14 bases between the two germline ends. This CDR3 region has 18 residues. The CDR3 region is CAISESLPTSTNTGELFF. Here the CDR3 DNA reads TGTGCCATCAGTGAGTCCCTTCCGACATCTACGAACACCGGGGAGCTGTTTTTT.

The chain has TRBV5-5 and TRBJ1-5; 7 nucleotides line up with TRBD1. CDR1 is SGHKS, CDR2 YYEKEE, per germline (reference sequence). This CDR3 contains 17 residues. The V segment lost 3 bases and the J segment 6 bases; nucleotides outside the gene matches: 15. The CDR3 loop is CASSSGAKQGQRQPQHF. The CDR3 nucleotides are TGTGCCAGCAGCTCAGGCGCCAAACAGGGACAGCGTCAGCCCCAGCATTTT. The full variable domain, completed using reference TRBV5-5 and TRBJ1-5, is DAGVTQSPTHLIKTRGQQVTLRCSPISGHKSVSWYQQVLGQGPQFIFQYYEKEERGRGNFPDRFSARQFPNYSSELNVNALLLGDSALYLCASSSGAKQGQRQPQHFGDGTRLSIL.

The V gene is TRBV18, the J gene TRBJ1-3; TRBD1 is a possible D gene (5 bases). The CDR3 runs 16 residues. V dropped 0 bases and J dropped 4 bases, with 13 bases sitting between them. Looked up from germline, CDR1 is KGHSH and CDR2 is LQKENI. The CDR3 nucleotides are TGTGCCAGCTCACCACCGAATTTAGGGGACGGAAACACCATATATTTT. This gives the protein CASSPPNLGDGNTIYF. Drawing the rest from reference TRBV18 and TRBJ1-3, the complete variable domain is NAGVMQNPRHLVRRRGQEARLRCSPMKGHSHVYWYRQLPEEGLKFMVYLQKENIIDESGMPKERFSAEFPKEGPSILRIQQVVRGDSAAYFCASSPPNLGDGNTIYFGEGSWLTVV.

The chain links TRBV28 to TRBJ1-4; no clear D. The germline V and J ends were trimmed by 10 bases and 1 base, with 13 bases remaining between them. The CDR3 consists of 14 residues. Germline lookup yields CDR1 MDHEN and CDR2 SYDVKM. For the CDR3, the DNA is TGTGCCACCGTGGAGGGAGTAACTAATGAAAAACTGTTTTTT. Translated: CATVEGVTNEKLFF.

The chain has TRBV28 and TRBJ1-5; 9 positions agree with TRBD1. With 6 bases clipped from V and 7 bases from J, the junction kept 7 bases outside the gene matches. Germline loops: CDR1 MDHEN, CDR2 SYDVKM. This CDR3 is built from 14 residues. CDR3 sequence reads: CASSQGQGRQPQHF. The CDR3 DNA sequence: TGTGCCAGCAGCCAAGGACAGGGGCGACAGCCCCAGCATTTT.

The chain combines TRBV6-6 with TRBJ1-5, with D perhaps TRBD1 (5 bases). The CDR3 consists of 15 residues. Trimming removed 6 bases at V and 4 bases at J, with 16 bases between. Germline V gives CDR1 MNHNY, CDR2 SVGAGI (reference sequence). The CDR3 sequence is CASRRSREGNQPQHF. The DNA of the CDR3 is TGTGCCAGCAGACGGTCGAGGGAGGGGAATCAGCCCCAGCATTTT.

The CDR3 bases are TGTGCCAGCAGAGACAGGGGGCGCCTATACTTC. It translates to CASRDRGRLYF. The chain recombines TRBV2 with TRBJ2-5; 10 positions agree with TRBD1. There are 11 residues in the CDR3. Germline V lookup: CDR1 SNHLY, CDR2 FYNNEI. V was pared by 6 bases and J by 14 bases, with 6 bases of the junction left unmatched.

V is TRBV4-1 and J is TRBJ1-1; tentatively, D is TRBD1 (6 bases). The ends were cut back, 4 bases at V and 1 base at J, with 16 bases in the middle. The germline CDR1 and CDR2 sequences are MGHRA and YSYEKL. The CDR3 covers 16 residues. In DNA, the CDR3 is TGCGCCAGCAGCCCCATGGGGGCAGGGTCGAACACTGAAGCTTTCTTT. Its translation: CASSPMGAGSNTEAFF.

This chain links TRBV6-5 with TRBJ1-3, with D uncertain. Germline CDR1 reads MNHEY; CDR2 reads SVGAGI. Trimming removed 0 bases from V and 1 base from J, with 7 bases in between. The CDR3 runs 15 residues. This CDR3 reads CASSYSPGSGNTIYF. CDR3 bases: TGTGCCAGCAGTTACTCTCCAGGATCTGGAAACACCATATATTTT.

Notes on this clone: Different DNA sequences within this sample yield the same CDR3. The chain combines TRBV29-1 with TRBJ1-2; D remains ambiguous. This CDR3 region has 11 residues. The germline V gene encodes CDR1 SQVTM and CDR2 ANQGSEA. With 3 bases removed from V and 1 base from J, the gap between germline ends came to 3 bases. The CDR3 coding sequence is TGCAGCGTTGAGATTAACTATGGCTACACCTTC. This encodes CSVEINYGYTF.

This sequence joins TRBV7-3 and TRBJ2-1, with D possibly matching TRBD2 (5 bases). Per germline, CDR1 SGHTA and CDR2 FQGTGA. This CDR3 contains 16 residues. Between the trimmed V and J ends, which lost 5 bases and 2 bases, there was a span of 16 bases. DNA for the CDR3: TGTGCCAGCAGCCCATTGAGCCGGGGAACCTACAATGAGCAGTTCTTC. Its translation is CASSPLSRGTYNEQFF.

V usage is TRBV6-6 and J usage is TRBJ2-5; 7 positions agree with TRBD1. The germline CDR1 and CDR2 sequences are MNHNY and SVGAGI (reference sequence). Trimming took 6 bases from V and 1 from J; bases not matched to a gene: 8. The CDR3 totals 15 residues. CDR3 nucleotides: TGTGCCAGCAGACCCCCGGACAGGCGCCAAGAGACCCAGTACTTC. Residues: CASRPPDRRQETQYF.

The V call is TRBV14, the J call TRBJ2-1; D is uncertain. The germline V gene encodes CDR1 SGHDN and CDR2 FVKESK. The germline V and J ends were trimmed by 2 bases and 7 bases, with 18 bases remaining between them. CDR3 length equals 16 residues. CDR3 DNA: TGTGCCAGCAGCCAAAATCAGGTTCCTCCTGGGAATGAGCAGTTCTTC. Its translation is CASSQNQVPPGNEQFF.